The TCR beta chain described here comes from a study of T cells in Graves' hyperthyroidism and ophthalmopathy. Researchers amplified the TCR beta CDR3 regions from RNA transcripts. Using the HTBI primer set, a first-round RT-PCR was run on the TCR CDR3. TCRdb processed the multiplex PCR reads anew with MiXCR; each CDR3 protein has one entry. The sample has around 190,000 distinct CDR3 sequences, about a sixth seen once; the top ten hold roughly 55%. The authors deemed Graves' hyperthyroidism stable absent ophthalmopathy progression within 18 months. This clonotype was observed at least ten times. No antigen is known for it. The study's findings and limits: Also found in blood were most expanded thyroid clonotypes above 0.001.

The germline V gene has CDR1 LGHDT and CDR2 YNNKEL (reference sequence). The CDR3 totals 17 residues. Trimming took 0 bases from V and 0 from J, leaving 14 bases between them. Sequencing was done on a sample of blood. The sequence came from a woman aged 45-65 years with Graves' hyperthyroidism. V and J are TRBV3-1 and TRBJ2-5; D is unresolved. CDR3: CASSQDLATLYQETQYF. DNA for the CDR3: TGTGCCAGCAGCCAAGATCTGGCCACCCTGTACCAAGAGACCCAGTACTTC.